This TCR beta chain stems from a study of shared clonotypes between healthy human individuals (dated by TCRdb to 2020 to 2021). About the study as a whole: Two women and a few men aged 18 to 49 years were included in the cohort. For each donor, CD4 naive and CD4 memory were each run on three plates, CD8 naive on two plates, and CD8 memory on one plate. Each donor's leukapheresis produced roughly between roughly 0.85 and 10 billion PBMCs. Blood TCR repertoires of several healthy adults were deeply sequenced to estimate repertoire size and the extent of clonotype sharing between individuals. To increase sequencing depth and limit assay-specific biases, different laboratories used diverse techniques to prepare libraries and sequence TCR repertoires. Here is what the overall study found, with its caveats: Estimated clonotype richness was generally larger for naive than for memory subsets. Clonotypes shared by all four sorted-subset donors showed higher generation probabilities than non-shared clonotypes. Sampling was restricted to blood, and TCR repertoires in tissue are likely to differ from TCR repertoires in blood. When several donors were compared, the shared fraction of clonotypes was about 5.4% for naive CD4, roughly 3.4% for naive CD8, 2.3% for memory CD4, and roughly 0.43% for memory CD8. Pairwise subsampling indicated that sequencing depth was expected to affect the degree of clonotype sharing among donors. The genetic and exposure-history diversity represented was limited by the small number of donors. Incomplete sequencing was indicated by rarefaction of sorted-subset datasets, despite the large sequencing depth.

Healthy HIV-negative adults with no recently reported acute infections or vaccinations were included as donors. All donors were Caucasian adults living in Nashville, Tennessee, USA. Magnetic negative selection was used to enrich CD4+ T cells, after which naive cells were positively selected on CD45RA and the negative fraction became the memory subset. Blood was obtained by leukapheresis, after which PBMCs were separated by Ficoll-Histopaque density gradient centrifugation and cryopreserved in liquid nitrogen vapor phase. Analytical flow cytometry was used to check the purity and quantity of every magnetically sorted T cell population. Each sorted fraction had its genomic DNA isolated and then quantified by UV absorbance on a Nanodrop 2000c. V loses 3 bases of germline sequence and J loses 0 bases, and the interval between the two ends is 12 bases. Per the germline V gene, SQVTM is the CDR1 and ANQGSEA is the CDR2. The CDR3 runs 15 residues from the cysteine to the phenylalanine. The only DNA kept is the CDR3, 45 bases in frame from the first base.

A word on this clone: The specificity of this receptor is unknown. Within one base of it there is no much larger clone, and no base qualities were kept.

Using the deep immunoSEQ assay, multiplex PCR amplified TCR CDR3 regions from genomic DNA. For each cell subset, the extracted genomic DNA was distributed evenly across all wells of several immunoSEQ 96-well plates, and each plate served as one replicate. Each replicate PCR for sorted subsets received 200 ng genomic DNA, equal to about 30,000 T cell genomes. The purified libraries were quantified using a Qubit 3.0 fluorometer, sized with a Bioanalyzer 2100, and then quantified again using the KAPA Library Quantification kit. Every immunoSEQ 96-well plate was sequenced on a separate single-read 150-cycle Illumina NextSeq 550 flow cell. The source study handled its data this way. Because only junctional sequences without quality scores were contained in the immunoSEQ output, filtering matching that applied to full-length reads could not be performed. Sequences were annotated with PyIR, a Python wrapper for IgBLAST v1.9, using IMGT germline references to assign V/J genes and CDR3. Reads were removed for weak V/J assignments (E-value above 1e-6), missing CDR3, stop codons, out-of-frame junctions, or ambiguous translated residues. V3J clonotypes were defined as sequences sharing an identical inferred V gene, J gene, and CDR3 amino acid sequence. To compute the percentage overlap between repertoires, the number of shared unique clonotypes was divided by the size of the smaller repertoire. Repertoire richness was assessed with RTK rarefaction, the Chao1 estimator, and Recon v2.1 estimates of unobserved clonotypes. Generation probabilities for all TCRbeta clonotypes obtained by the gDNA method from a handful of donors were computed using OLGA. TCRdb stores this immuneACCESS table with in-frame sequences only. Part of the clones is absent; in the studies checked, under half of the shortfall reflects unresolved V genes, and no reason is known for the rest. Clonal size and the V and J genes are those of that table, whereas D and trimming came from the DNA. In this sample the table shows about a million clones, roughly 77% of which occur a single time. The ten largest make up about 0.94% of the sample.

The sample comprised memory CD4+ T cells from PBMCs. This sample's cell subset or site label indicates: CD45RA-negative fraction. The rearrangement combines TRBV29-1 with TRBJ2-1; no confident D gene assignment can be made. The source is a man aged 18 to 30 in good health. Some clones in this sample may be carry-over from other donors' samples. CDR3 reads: CSVDQAATSYNEQFF. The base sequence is TGCAGCGTTGATCAAGCAGCAACCTCCTACAATGAGCAGTTCTTC.